A single sample is the source of the 18 T cell receptor beta chains below, sequenced in a study of blood T cell repertoires in COVID-19. Libraries were prepared by immunoSEQ multiplex PCR; TCRdb keeps only in-frame clonotypes and omits some of them. This sample has some 460,000 clones, with 75% to 90% found just once. The sample comprised PBMCs or T cells enriched from blood (not recorded which). These receptor sequences come from a woman between 18 and 29 years old who had recovered from COVID-19.

V gene TRBV12-5 combines with J gene TRBJ2-1, with 12 bases that match TRBD2. The CDR3 contains 18 residues. With V trimmed by 2 bases and J by 4 bases, 9 bases remained unmatched. CDR1 and CDR2 (germline): LGHNT, FRNRAP. The CDR3 spells CASGLPRTSGTPYNEQFF. The DNA of the CDR3 is TGTGCTAGTGGTTTGCCGCGGACTAGCGGGACCCCTTACAATGAGCAGTTCTTC.

The chain has TRBV5-1 and TRBJ1-1; D may be TRBD1 (5 bases). V shed 4 bases and J shed 4 bases, with 14 bases lying between them. Germline CDR1 is SGHRS and CDR2 is YFSETQ. There are 14 residues in the CDR3. CDR3 sequence: CASSPVGAVTEAFF. CDR3 bases: TGCGCCAGCAGCCCTGTTGGGGCTGTCACTGAAGCTTTCTTT.

The CDR3 is CACSEHQNTEAFF. The CDR3 coding sequence is TGTGCCTGCTCTGAACACCAGAACACTGAAGCTTTCTTT. The chain employs TRBV30 and TRBJ1-1; no clear D gene. This CDR3 is 13 amino acids long. Germline V CDR1 and CDR2: GTSNPN, SVGIG (reference sequence). Trimming stripped 6 bases from V and 1 base from J, with 12 bases between.

Concerning this clone itself: The same CDR3 arises from other DNA sequences in this sample as well. The J gene is TRBJ1-1, the V gene TRBV6-5, with a weak D call TRBD1 (6 bases). V was trimmed by 6 bases and J by 5 bases, leaving 10 bases between them. Germline V gene data show CDR1 as MNHEY and CDR2 as SVGAGI. CDR3 length: 12 amino acids. The CDR3 DNA reads as TGTGCCAGCAGCTCAGGGGTAACTGAAGCTTTCTTT. It encodes CASSSGVTEAFF.

V and J are TRBV24-1 and TRBJ1-5; D gene unclear. This CDR3 has 14 residues. The germline V gene has CDR1 KGHDR and CDR2 SFDVKD. Trimming removed 2 bases from V and 4 bases from J, with 8 bases in between. The CDR3 DNA is TGTGCCACCAGTGATTCCCAAGCGAATCAGCCCCAGCATTTT. Amino acid sequence: CATSDSQANQPQHF.

The chain joins TRBV19 to TRBJ1-6, with 9 bases aligning to TRBD1. The CDR3 extends over 16 amino acids. The trim removed 6 bases at V and 8 bases at J, leaving 11 bases unmatched. Germline V gives CDR1 LNHDA, CDR2 SQIVND (reference sequence). CDR3 in DNA: TGTGCCAGTAGGGTCGGACAGGGGATCTCACATTCACCCCTCCACTTT. Encoded protein: CASRVGQGISHSPLHF.

V usage is TRBV9 and J usage is TRBJ1-2; 7 nucleotides agree with TRBD1. Germline CDR1 SGDLS, CDR2 YYNGEE. There are 14 residues in the CDR3. V was pared by 0 bases and J by 4 bases, with 3 bases of the junction left unmatched. The CDR3 nucleotides read TGTGCCAGCAGCGTAGGACAGGGAGGCTATGGCTACACCTTC. This encodes CASSVGQGGYGYTF.

This chain uses TRBV5-4 with TRBJ2-5; TRBD2 agrees at 9 bases. Germline CDR1 and CDR2: SGHNT and YYREEE (reference sequence). V lost 4 bases to trimming and J lost 2 bases; unmatched junction nucleotides: 12. CDR3 length: 17 amino acids. The chain's CDR3 is CASSPPPGTSSQETQYF. The CDR3 DNA follows: TGTGCCAGCAGCCCACCGCCCGGGACTAGCTCACAAGAGACCCAGTACTTC.

J is TRBJ2-7 and V is TRBV10-3, with TRBD2 identical over 7 bases. The CDR3 sequence is 13 residues long. V was pared by 7 bases and J by 1 base, with 4 bases of the junction left unmatched. The germline CDR1 and CDR2 sequences are ENHRY and SYGVKD. The CDR3 is CAINDGGSYEQYF. CDR3 DNA sequence: TGTGCCATCAACGACGGGGGGTCCTACGAGCAGTACTTC.

The chain couples TRBV6-5 to TRBJ1-1; 7 nucleotides line up with TRBD1. The ends lost 6 bases at V and 2 bases at J; junction bases unmatched: 3. The CDR3 covers 13 residues. Germline V gene lookup returns CDR1 MNHEY and CDR2 SVGAGI. This chain's CDR3 is CASRGTANTEAFF. CDR3 bases: TGTGCCAGCAGGGGGACAGCTAACACTGAAGCTTTCTTT.

This clone was counted a single time. V gene TRBV11-3 combines with J gene TRBJ2-3; 8 bases line up with TRBD1. Trimming removed 5 bases from V and 4 bases from J; junction bases left unmatched: 2. The CDR3 has 13 residues. The germline V gene has CDR1 SGHNT and CDR2 YENEEA. The CDR3 DNA follows: TGTGCCAGCAGCCAGACAGGGGCAGATACGCAGTATTTT. Its translation is CASSQTGADTQYF.

The J gene is TRBJ1-5, the V gene TRBV2, with 7 nucleotides matching TRBD1. The germline V gene has CDR1 SNHLY and CDR2 FYNNEI. V gave up 1 base and J gave up 5 bases; unmatched junction bases: 2. This CDR3 has 14 residues. The CDR3 coding sequence is TGTGCCAGCAGTGAAGAGGGGGCGCATCAGCCCCAGCATTTT. Its protein product is CASSEEGAHQPQHF.

This clone appeared a single time. The chain joins TRBV19 to TRBJ1-6; 7 positions match TRBD1. V lost 5 bases to trimming and J lost 5 bases; unmatched junction nucleotides: 3. CDR3 length equals 14 residues. The germline CDR1 and CDR2 sequences are LNHDA and SQIVND (reference sequence). In nucleotides, the CDR3 is TGTGCCAGTAGTCGACAGGGAGATAATTCACCCCTCCACTTT. Translation: CASSRQGDNSPLHF. Together with reference TRBV19 and TRBJ1-6, the CDR3 gives the full variable domain: DGGITQSPKYLFRKEGQNVTLSCEQNLNHDAMYWYRQDPGQGLRLIYYSQIVNDFQKGDIAEGYSVSREKKESFPLTVTSAQKNPTAFYLCASSRQGDNSPLHFGNGTRLTVT.

The chain employs TRBV14 and TRBJ1-2; no reliable D call. This CDR3 is built from 14 residues. CDR1 is SGHDN and CDR2 is FVKESK in the germline V gene. The germline V and J ends were trimmed by 2 bases and 1 base, with 8 bases remaining between them. CDR3 sequence reads: CASSQSGLNYGYTF. CDR3 DNA sequence: TGTGCCAGCAGCCAATCCGGACTTAACTATGGCTACACCTTC.

The chain recombines TRBV14 with TRBJ2-1; D gene ambiguous. The CDR3 runs 16 residues. The V gene lost 0 bases and the J gene lost 0 bases, with 9 bases spanning the gap. Germline lookup yields CDR1 SGHDN and CDR2 FVKESK. This chain's CDR3 is CASSQEARSSYNEQFF. As DNA, the CDR3 is TGTGCCAGCAGCCAAGAGGCTAGGAGCTCCTACAATGAGCAGTTCTTC.

This clone was found once. The rearrangement uses TRBV7-6 and TRBJ1-5; D is possibly TRBD1 (6 bases). Germline V gene sequence: CDR1 SGHVS, CDR2 FNYEAQ. The ends were cut back, 1 base at V and 3 bases at J, with 10 bases in the middle. The CDR3 is 15 amino acids. The CDR3 here is CASSLGAGANQPQHF. The CDR3 coding sequence is TGTGCCAGCAGCTTAGGAGCAGGGGCCAATCAGCCCCAGCATTTT.

This chain uses TRBV7-8 with TRBJ2-3; the D gene is possibly TRBD1 (6 bases). Trimming took 9 bases from V and 0 from J, leaving 13 bases between them. This CDR3 is built from 14 residues. Germline V CDR1 and CDR2: SGHVS, FQNEAQ. The CDR3 DNA reads TGTGCCAGTCAAGGACAGCCTAGCACAGATACGCAGTATTTT. This sequence encodes CASQGQPSTDTQYF.

The rearrangement uses TRBV11-2 and TRBJ1-3; weak D call: TRBD1 (5 bases). Germline V lookup: CDR1 SGHAT, CDR2 FQNNGV. This CDR3 comprises 16 residues. V gave up 5 bases and J gave up 0 bases, with 14 bases separating them. CDR3 sequence (DNA): TGTGCCAGCAGCCCCTTCGGACACTCCTCTGGAAACACCATATATTTT. Protein: CASSPFGHSSGNTIYF.